A single T cell receptor beta chain is shown here with its context. Clones were sequenced by immunoSEQ multiplex PCR, and TCRdb holds only the in-frame ones, with some missing. The table records 75,000 to 95,000 clones, 93% of them present only once. The sample belongs to a study of T cell changes during pregnancy in multiple sclerosis. The CDR3 is 15 amino acids. Germline CDR1 is GTSNPN and CDR2 is SVGIG (reference sequence). Trimming pared 4 bases from V and 3 bases from J, leaving 19 bases between. Sequencing used peripheral blood, obtained in the second trimester of pregnancy. This TCR was sampled from a female donor with multiple sclerosis, enrolled in a pregnancy study. The V call is TRBV30, the J call TRBJ2-7; a possible D gene is TRBD1 (6 bases). CDR3 sequence (DNA): TGTGCCTGGAATGGTGGGGCAGGGGCATTCTACGAGCAGTACTTC. Protein product: CAWNGGAGAFYEQYF.